The 5 T cell receptor beta chains below come from one sample, sequenced in a study of Ad26.COV2.S vaccination and SARS-CoV-2 variants. Treatment reported: some 20 received Ad26.COV2.S at low or high dose, single or two shots; roughly 5 received placebo; per-sample allocation not given. Sampling took place 63 days after the first vaccine or placebo injection. Profiled with immunoSEQ multiplex PCR; TCRdb holds only in-frame clones, not every one. This repertoire shows 350,000 to 500,000 clones, about nine tenths found once; its top ten account for roughly 4%. The sequences come from peripheral blood, collected in a trial of Ad26.COV2.S vaccine versus placebo. These receptors were taken from a person aged 18 to 59 who received the Ad26.COV2.S COVID-19 vaccine or a placebo.

This chain joins TRBV11-2 and TRBJ2-3, with TRBD1 as a possible D gene (6 bases). Germline V gene data show CDR1 as SGHAT and CDR2 as FQNNGV. The CDR3 is 15 amino acids. Trimming took off 5 bases at V and 0 bases at J, with 12 bases between the two ends. The CDR3 region is CASSQTGISTDTQYF. The DNA for the CDR3 is TGTGCCAGCAGCCAGACAGGAATCAGCACAGATACGCAGTATTTT.

This rearrangement joins TRBV27 to TRBJ2-3, with D unresolved. V was cut by 1 base and J by 3 bases, with 8 bases left in between. CDR1 and CDR2 from the germline V gene are MNHEY and SMNVEV (reference sequence). The CDR3 consists of 14 residues. The CDR3 DNA reads TGTGCCAGCAGTTTATTGCCGGCTACAGATACGCAGTATTTT. Its protein product is CASSLLPATDTQYF.

The V call is TRBV6-5, the J call TRBJ2-1, with 11 bases fitting TRBD2. The CDR3 covers 14 residues. Germline V gene data show CDR1 as MNHEY and CDR2 as SVGAGI. J gave up 2 bases and V 6 bases, and 0 bases lay outside the gene matches. The CDR3 DNA follows: TGTGCCAGCAGACTAGCGGGAGCCTACAATGAGCAGTTCTTC. Protein sequence: CASRLAGAYNEQFF.

The chain joins TRBV5-5 to TRBJ2-5, with TRBD2 matching over 7 bases. The CDR3 runs to 15 residues. Looked up from germline, CDR1 is SGHKS and CDR2 is YYEKEE (reference sequence). V shed 1 base, J shed 1 base, and the junction held 4 bases outside the gene matches. CDR3 DNA: TGTGCCAGCAGCTTGAGACTAGCTTCCCAAGAGACCCAGTACTTC. The encoded protein is CASSLRLASQETQYF.

The chain carries TRBV14 and TRBJ1-1; D is perhaps TRBD1 (5 bases). The germline V gene has CDR1 SGHDN and CDR2 FVKESK. This CDR3 comprises 13 residues. V was shortened by 2 bases and J by 9 bases, with 13 bases between the two germline ends. The CDR3 region has the DNA TGTGCCAGCAGCCAAAAAGGGGCGACGCAAGCTTTCTTT. Translating gives CASSQKGATQAFF.